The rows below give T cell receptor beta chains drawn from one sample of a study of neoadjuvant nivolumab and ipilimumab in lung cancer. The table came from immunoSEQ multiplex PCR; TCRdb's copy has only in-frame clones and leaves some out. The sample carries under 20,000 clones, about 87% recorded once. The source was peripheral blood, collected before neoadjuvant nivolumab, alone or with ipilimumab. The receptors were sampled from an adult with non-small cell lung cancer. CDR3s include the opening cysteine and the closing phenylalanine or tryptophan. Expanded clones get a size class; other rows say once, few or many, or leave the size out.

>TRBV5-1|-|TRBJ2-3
CASSIRLAGGPGDTQYF
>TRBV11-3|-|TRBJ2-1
CASSQSLAGGPSYNEQFF
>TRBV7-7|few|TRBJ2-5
CASSADSSTQYF
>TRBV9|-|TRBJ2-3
CASSVITDTQYF
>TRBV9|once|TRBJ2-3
CASSVGAGSDTQYF
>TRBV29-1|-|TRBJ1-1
CSVNTGVVTEAFF
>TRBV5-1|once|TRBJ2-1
CASSFNLAGPYNEQFF
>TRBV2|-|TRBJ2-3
CASSETVLSTDTQYF
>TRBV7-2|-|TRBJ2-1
CASSLARNNEQFF
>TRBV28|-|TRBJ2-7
CASSGGGRPYEQYF
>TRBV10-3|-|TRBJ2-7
CAISEGTSGSLAYEQYF
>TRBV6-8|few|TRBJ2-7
CAGPGLGSYEQYF
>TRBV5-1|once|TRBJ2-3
CASSSLAGGITDTQYF
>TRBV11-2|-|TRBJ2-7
CASSFLGVREQYF
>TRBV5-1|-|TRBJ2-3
CASSGGLAGGTDTQYF
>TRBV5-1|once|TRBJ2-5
CASSLIPAGTQYF
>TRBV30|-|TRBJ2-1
CAWSGGGGSSYNEQFF
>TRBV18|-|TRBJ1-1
CASSPRAVGTEAFF
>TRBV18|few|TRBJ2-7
CASSPNSGEQYF
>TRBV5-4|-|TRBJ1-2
CASSLPGQDAYGYTF
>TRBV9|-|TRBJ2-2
CASSPLTQGTGELFF
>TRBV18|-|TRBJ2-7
CASSPLVVRARDLYEQYF
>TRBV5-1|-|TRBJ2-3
CASSLGKTGGPLRDTQYF